This T cell receptor beta chain was captured in a study of T-cell reconstitution after alpha-beta-depleted transplantation in children. With regard to this clonotype: Its matching antigen is unknown.

Unique molecular identifiers were incorporated during preparation of the TCRbeta library. TCRdb redid the calling of the PCR reads with MiXCR, one entry per CDR3 protein. The sample has approximately 110,000 distinct CDR3 sequences, 10% to 13% seen once. With 6 bases clipped from V and 5 bases from J, the junction kept 9 bases outside the gene matches. This CDR3 has 14 amino acids. Germline CDR1 is SQVTM and CDR2 is ANQGSEA. Broader study findings: T-cell counts and diversity at one year post-transplant came mainly from newly produced T cells. TCRbeta diversity was high at day 60 in some patients (a result of surviving recipient T cells and thymic progenitors).

The clonotype originates from a boy aged 2-9 years with acute lymphoblastic leukemia, due to receive a stem cell transplant. The starting material was PBMCs, obtained before TCRalphabeta/CD19-depleted stem cell transplant. The chain employs TRBV29-1 and TRBJ2-5; TRBD1 matches 10 bases. CDR3 amino acids: CSVKDRGRFETQYF. The DNA of the CDR3 is TGCAGCGTCAAAGACAGGGGGCGATTTGAGACCCAGTACTTC.